This is a list of T cell receptor beta chains from one sample in a study of blood T cell repertoires in COVID-19. The assay was immunoSEQ multiplex PCR, and TCRdb's table has in-frame clones only and misses some. The sample comprises about 80,000 clones, 85% of which are singletons, and roughly 9.3% rests with the top ten. Sequencing was done on a sample of peripheral blood. Receptor source: a man in his forties or fifties with COVID-19, enrolled during active disease. CDR3s include the opening cysteine and the closing phenylalanine or tryptophan. The order of the fields is clone size, V gene, D gene, J gene, CDR3 protein, CDR3 DNA. The D gene is left open where the match is weak. Clone size, where shown, is once, few, many, or a class for clones that have expanded.

clone_size: -; v_call: TRBV30; d_call: -; j_call: TRBJ2-5; cdr3_aa: CAWSSGSGQETQYF; cdr3_nt: TGTGCCTGGAGTTCCGGGAGCGGACAAGAGACCCAGTACTTC
clone_size: -; v_call: TRBV5-6; d_call: -; j_call: TRBJ2-7; cdr3_aa: CASESGKGLYEQYF; cdr3_nt: TGTGCCAGCGAGTCGGGGAAAGGACTCTACGAGCAGTACTTC
clone_size: -; v_call: TRBV18; d_call: -; j_call: TRBJ2-1; cdr3_aa: CASSPPGGRFYNEQFF; cdr3_nt: TGTGCCAGCTCACCCCCTGGCGGCCGATTCTACAATGAGCAGTTCTTC
clone_size: -; v_call: TRBV19; d_call: TRBD1; j_call: TRBJ2-2; cdr3_aa: CAIRQGSANTGELFF; cdr3_nt: TGTGCCATTCGACAGGGTAGCGCGAACACCGGGGAGCTGTTTTTT
clone_size: many; v_call: TRBV4-2; d_call: TRBD2; j_call: TRBJ2-7; cdr3_aa: CASSQDPLVSGATYEQYF; cdr3_nt: TGTGCCAGCAGCCAAGATCCCCTGGTGAGCGGGGCCACCTACGAGCAGTACTTC
clone_size: -; v_call: TRBV6-5; d_call: -; j_call: TRBJ1-4; cdr3_aa: CASSFRGNEKLFF; cdr3_nt: TGTGCCAGCAGTTTCAGGGGTAATGAAAAACTGTTTTTT
clone_size: -; v_call: TRBV10-3; d_call: -; j_call: TRBJ2-5; cdr3_aa: CAISEGQAGETQYF; cdr3_nt: TGTGCCATCAGTGAGGGACAAGCGGGAGAGACCCAGTACTTC
clone_size: -; v_call: TRBV7-2; d_call: -; j_call: TRBJ1-3; cdr3_aa: CASSLGGPGNTIYF; cdr3_nt: TGTGCCAGCAGCTTAGGGGGGCCTGGAAACACCATATATTTT
clone_size: -; v_call: TRBV2; d_call: TRBD1; j_call: TRBJ1-1; cdr3_aa: CASKETGVRTEAFF; cdr3_nt: TGTGCCAGCAAAGAGACAGGGGTGAGGACTGAAGCTTTCTTT
clone_size: -; v_call: TRBV24-1; d_call: TRBD2; j_call: TRBJ2-5; cdr3_aa: CATRDRGLAGQETQYF; cdr3_nt: TGTGCCACCCGGGACAGGGGACTAGCGGGACAAGAGACCCAGTACTTC
clone_size: -; v_call: TRBV19; d_call: -; j_call: TRBJ2-2; cdr3_aa: CASSSSGSNTGELFF; cdr3_nt: TGTGCCAGTAGTTCAAGCGGGTCGAACACCGGGGAGCTGTTTTTT
clone_size: -; v_call: TRBV6-2/TRBV6-3; d_call: -; j_call: TRBJ1-5; cdr3_aa: CASSSRVPGGNQPQHF; cdr3_nt: TGTGCCAGCAGTTCCCGGGTCCCTGGCGGCAATCAGCCCCAGCATTTT
clone_size: few; v_call: TRBV28; d_call: TRBD2; j_call: TRBJ2-7; cdr3_aa: CASRLAGSYEQYF; cdr3_nt: TGTGCCAGCAGACTAGCGGGAAGCTACGAGCAGTACTTC
clone_size: -; v_call: TRBV28; d_call: -; j_call: TRBJ1-2; cdr3_aa: CATPHRGSEGYTF; cdr3_nt: TGTGCCACCCCCCACCGGGGGAGTGAAGGCTACACCTTC
clone_size: -; v_call: TRBV18; d_call: -; j_call: TRBJ1-3; cdr3_aa: CASSPDRDSGNTIYF; cdr3_nt: TGTGCCAGCTCACCGGACAGAGACTCTGGAAACACCATATATTTT
clone_size: few; v_call: TRBV27; d_call: TRBD2; j_call: TRBJ2-3; cdr3_aa: CASSGRAEDTQYF; cdr3_nt: TGTGCCAGCAGTGGGAGGGCCGAGGATACGCAGTATTTT
clone_size: -; v_call: TRBV19; d_call: -; j_call: TRBJ2-7; cdr3_aa: CASSIRQGSYEQYF; cdr3_nt: TGTGCCAGTAGTATCCGGCAGGGCTCCTACGAGCAGTACTTC
clone_size: -; v_call: TRBV7-8; d_call: TRBD2; j_call: TRBJ2-1; cdr3_aa: CASSLGLASGDEQFF; cdr3_nt: TGTGCCAGCAGCTTAGGACTAGCCTCGGGGGATGAGCAGTTCTTC
clone_size: -; v_call: TRBV19; d_call: -; j_call: TRBJ1-2; cdr3_aa: CASSLRDFSYGYTF; cdr3_nt: TGTGCCAGTAGTCTACGGGACTTCAGCTATGGCTACACCTTC
clone_size: -; v_call: TRBV6-2/TRBV6-3; d_call: -; j_call: TRBJ2-7; cdr3_aa: CASSYVTNYEQYF; cdr3_nt: TGTGCCAGCAGTTACGTGACAAACTACGAGCAGTACTTC
clone_size: -; v_call: TRBV12-3/TRBV12-4; d_call: -; j_call: TRBJ1-5; cdr3_aa: CASSLGGGQPQHF; cdr3_nt: TGTGCCAGCAGTTTAGGGGGCGGTCAGCCCCAGCATTTT
clone_size: -; v_call: TRBV24-1; d_call: -; j_call: TRBJ2-7; cdr3_aa: CATRGAGPHAEQYF; cdr3_nt: TGTGCCACCAGGGGGGCCGGGCCGCACGCCGAGCAGTACTTC
clone_size: -; v_call: TRBV30; d_call: TRBD1; j_call: TRBJ1-6; cdr3_aa: CAWRATGGPSPLHF; cdr3_nt: TGTGCCTGGAGGGCTACAGGGGGTCCTTCACCCCTCCACTTT
clone_size: -; v_call: TRBV7-2; d_call: -; j_call: TRBJ2-2; cdr3_aa: CASTWTVETGELFF; cdr3_nt: TGTGCCAGCACCTGGACAGTAGAGACCGGGGAGCTGTTTTTT
clone_size: -; v_call: TRBV11-3; d_call: -; j_call: TRBJ2-5; cdr3_aa: CASSLVTGSRETQYF; cdr3_nt: TGTGCCAGCAGCTTAGTGACAGGCAGCCGTGAGACCCAGTACTTC
clone_size: -; v_call: TRBV2; d_call: -; j_call: TRBJ2-2; cdr3_aa: CASRRGAGTAGELFF; cdr3_nt: TGTGCCAGCAGGAGGGGTGCGGGGACGGCCGGGGAGCTGTTTTTT
clone_size: -; v_call: TRBV28; d_call: -; j_call: TRBJ1-2; cdr3_aa: CASSSGRFYGYTF; cdr3_nt: TGTGCCAGCAGTTCGGGAAGGTTCTATGGCTACACCTTC
clone_size: -; v_call: TRBV30; d_call: TRBD1; j_call: TRBJ1-4; cdr3_aa: CAWGSLQGAGEKLFF; cdr3_nt: TGTGCCTGGGGGTCTCTACAGGGGGCGGGGGAAAAACTGTTTTTT
clone_size: -; v_call: TRBV25-1; d_call: TRBD2; j_call: TRBJ2-3; cdr3_aa: CASSDTSGPTDTQYF; cdr3_nt: TGTGCCAGCAGTGATACTAGCGGACCCACAGATACGCAGTATTTT
clone_size: -; v_call: TRBV7-2; d_call: -; j_call: TRBJ1-2; cdr3_aa: CASSPNRETYYGYTF; cdr3_nt: TGTGCCAGCAGCCCGAATCGGGAGACTTACTATGGCTACACCTTC
clone_size: -; v_call: TRBV6-5; d_call: -; j_call: TRBJ2-3; cdr3_aa: CASSFPPTDTQYF; cdr3_nt: TGTGCCAGCAGTTTCCCTCCCACAGATACGCAGTATTTT
clone_size: -; v_call: TRBV24-1; d_call: -; j_call: TRBJ2-3; cdr3_aa: CATSDLRFASADTQYF; cdr3_nt: TGTGCCACCAGTGACCTTAGGTTTGCTAGCGCGGATACGCAGTATTTT
clone_size: -; v_call: TRBV24-1; d_call: TRBD1; j_call: TRBJ1-5; cdr3_aa: CATSEPGQYQPQHF; cdr3_nt: TGTGCCACCAGTGAACCGGGACAGTATCAGCCCCAGCATTTT
clone_size: -; v_call: TRBV6-6; d_call: TRBD1; j_call: TRBJ1-5; cdr3_aa: CASGDRDGVNQPQHF; cdr3_nt: TGTGCCAGCGGAGACAGGGACGGTGTAAATCAGCCCCAGCATTTT
clone_size: -; v_call: TRBV28; d_call: TRBD2; j_call: TRBJ2-1; cdr3_aa: CASSFPPTGLAASYNEQFF; cdr3_nt: TGTGCCAGCAGTTTTCCACCGACGGGACTAGCGGCAAGCTACAATGAGCAGTTCTTC